This entry lists 9 T cell receptor beta chains sequenced from one sample in a study of metastatic and nonmetastatic thyroid tumors. Before thyroid surgery, none of the patients had received any treatment. TCRdb re-called the PCR reads via MiXCR. The table shows some 29,000 clones, with 16% occurring only once. Sequencing input: blood. These receptors were collected from a female donor with papillary thyroid cancer or a benign thyroid nodule (not recorded which). Some clones in this sample may be carry-over from other donors' samples.

This clone was seen ten or more times. The rearrangement links TRBV12-5 to TRBJ1-2; D might be TRBD1 (6 bases). This CDR3 is built from 14 residues. V was shortened by 1 base and J by 8 bases, with 14 bases between the two germline ends. The germline gives CDR1 LGHNT, CDR2 FRNRAP. Here the CDR3 reads CASGLDAGAEGYTF. CDR3 nucleotides: TGTGCTAGTGGTTTGGACGCAGGGGCGGAGGGCTACACCTTC.

This clone was seen at least ten times. The CDR3: CASRGVLTARGYTF. In nucleotides, the CDR3 is TGTGCCAGCAGGGGAGTCCTGACAGCCCGGGGCTACACCTTC. This chain links TRBV2 with TRBJ1-2, with a weak D call TRBD1 (5 bases). This CDR3 is 14 amino acids long. CDR1 and CDR2 from the germline V gene are SNHLY and FYNNEI. Between the trimmed V and J ends, which lost 6 bases and 8 bases, there was a span of 19 bases.

This clone appeared many times. This chain joins TRBV19 and TRBJ1-1; 8 bases fit TRBD1. CDR3 length: 15 amino acids. The V gene's germline CDR1 is LNHDA and CDR2 SQIVND (reference sequence). The V gene end was trimmed by 4 bases and the J gene end by 0 bases; junction bases not matched to a gene: 4. In DNA, the CDR3 is TGTGCCAGTAGTACCCGGACAGGGCTGAACACTGAAGCTTTCTTT. This translates into CASSTRTGLNTEAFF.

This clone was counted a few times. The CDR3 is CSATRISGVIFGSVGTDTQYF. DNA of the CDR3: TGCAGTGCTACCCGGATTAGCGGGGTAATTTTTGGCTCAGTTGGCACAGATACGCAGTATTTT. The chain couples TRBV20-1 to TRBJ2-3; 8 nucleotides line up with TRBD2. J was trimmed by 1 base and V by 4 bases; bases with no gene match: 25. CDR3 length equals 21 residues. CDR1 and CDR2 from the germline V gene are DFQATT and SNEGSKA (reference sequence).

In this sample, this clone turned up many times. The chain employs TRBV28 and TRBJ2-5; 7 bases match TRBD2. The CDR3 loop spans 16 amino acids. V trimming: 5 bases; J trimming: 4 bases; junction bases outside the gene matches: 13. Germline V gene lookup returns CDR1 MDHEN and CDR2 SYDVKM. The CDR3 nucleotides are TGTGCCAGCAGTCCCAGTTACGCGGGAGTTCCAGAGACCCAGTACTTC. Amino acid sequence: CASSPSYAGVPETQYF.

Of note for this clone: The junction and the germline gene differ at one end; a read error may be behind it. The chain carries TRBV7-2 and TRBJ2-3; TRBD2 is a possible D gene (5 bases). Germline-derived CDR1 and CDR2 are SGHTA and FQGNSA. This CDR3 spans 14 amino acids. CDR3 nucleotides: TGTGCCAGCAGCTTCTATACCTGGACTTCCGGGTGGGATTTT. Its translation: CASSFYTWTSGWDF.

The chain is built from TRBV7-2 and TRBJ1-2; D unclear. CDR3 length equals 13 residues. V lost 5 bases and J lost 6, with 13 bases in between. The germline gives CDR1 SGHTA, CDR2 FQGNSA. The CDR3 DNA reads as TGTGCCAGCAGCCCTGGTCGGGAACATGGCTACACCTTC. This gives the protein CASSPGREHGYTF.

The table lists this clone with many counts. V usage is TRBV20-1 and J usage is TRBJ2-7; maybe TRBD1 (6 bases). The CDR3 has 11 residues. V was trimmed by 6 bases and J by 3 bases, leaving 9 bases between them. The germline gives CDR1 DFQATT, CDR2 SNEGSKA (reference sequence). CDR3 DNA sequence: TGCAGTGCCAAGACAGGCTACGAGCAGTACTTC. It yields the protein CSAKTGYEQYF.

Many counts were recorded for this clone. The J gene is TRBJ1-2, the V gene TRBV20-1; 8 bases are a match to TRBD1. CDR3 length: 12 amino acids. Per germline, CDR1 DFQATT and CDR2 SNEGSKA (reference sequence). The V segment lost 3 bases and the J segment 6 bases; nucleotides outside the gene matches: 3. The CDR3 sequence: CSASTGGDGYTF. CDR3 DNA sequence: TGCAGTGCTAGTACAGGGGGAGATGGCTACACCTTC.